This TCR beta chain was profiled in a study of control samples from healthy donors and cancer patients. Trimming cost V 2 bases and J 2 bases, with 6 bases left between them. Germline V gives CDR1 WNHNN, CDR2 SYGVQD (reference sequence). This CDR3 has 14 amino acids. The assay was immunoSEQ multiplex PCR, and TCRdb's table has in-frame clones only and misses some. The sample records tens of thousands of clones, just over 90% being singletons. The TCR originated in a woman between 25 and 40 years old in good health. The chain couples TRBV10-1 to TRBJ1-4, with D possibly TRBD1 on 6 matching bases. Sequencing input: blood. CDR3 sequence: CASSEGQTNEKLFF. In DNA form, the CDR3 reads TGCGCCAGCAGTGAGGGACAGACTAATGAAAAACTGTTTTTT.